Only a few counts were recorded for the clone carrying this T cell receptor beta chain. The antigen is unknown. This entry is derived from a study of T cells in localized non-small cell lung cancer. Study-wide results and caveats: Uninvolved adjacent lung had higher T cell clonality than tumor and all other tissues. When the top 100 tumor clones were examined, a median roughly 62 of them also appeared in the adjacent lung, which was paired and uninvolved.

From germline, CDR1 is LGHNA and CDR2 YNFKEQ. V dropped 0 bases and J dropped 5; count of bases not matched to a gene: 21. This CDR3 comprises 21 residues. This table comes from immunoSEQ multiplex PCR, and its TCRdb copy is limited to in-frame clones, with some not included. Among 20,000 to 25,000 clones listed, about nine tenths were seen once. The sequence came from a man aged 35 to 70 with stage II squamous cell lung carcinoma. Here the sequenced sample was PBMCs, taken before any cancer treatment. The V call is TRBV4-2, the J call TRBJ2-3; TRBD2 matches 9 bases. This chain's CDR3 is CASSQEVGAGGLLQRGDTQYF. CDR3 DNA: TGTGCCAGCAGCCAAGAAGTTGGAGCGGGAGGTCTACTTCAACGGGGAGATACGCAGTATTTT.